This entry concerns a single TCR beta chain. Its antigen is unknown. CDR1 SGHRS and CDR2 YFSETQ come from the germline V gene. Losses at the gene ends were 4 bases for V and 0 bases for J; bases not matched to a gene: 4. The CDR3 runs 17 residues. Profiling relied on immunoSEQ multiplex PCR, and the TCRdb table lists in-frame clones only, not all of them. This sample has some 80,000 clones, with approximately 81% found just once. The data stem from a study of T cell clones after liver transplantation. Overall study: Liver transplant recipients had immunosuppression withdrawal attempted within 2 years. Subjects received no induction therapy and standard immunosuppression until randomization at 12-24 months post-transplant. Tolerant meant at least one year fully off immunosuppression without liver enzymes above twice normal.

Study-wide findings and caveats: Donor-reactive sequences fell more than third party-reactive ones, suggesting partial deletion.

The sample was CD4+ T cells from blood, taken 48 months after liver transplant. The origin of this receptor is a human patient who received a liver transplant. Part of the T cells may come from the graft donor. V is TRBV5-1 and J is TRBJ2-1, with 13 positions matching TRBD2. CDR3 loop: CASSPRTSGSSYNEQFF. The DNA of the CDR3 is TGCGCCAGCAGCCCACGGACTAGCGGGAGCTCCTACAATGAGCAGTTCTTC. The whole variable domain, remainder taken from reference TRBV5-1 and TRBJ2-1, is KAGVTQTPRYLIKTRGQQVTLSCSPISGHRSVSWYQQTPGQGLQFLFEYFSETQRNKGNFPGRFSGRQFSNSRSEMNVSTLELGDSALYLCASSPRTSGSSYNEQFFGPGTRLTVL.